This record covers a single T cell receptor beta chain. The CDR3 length is 18 residues. The ends lost 0 bases at V and 1 base at J; junction bases unmatched: 9. Germline CDR1 is SGHRS and CDR2 is YFSETQ. The PCR ran on 60 Vbeta and 13 Jbeta primers. Profiling relied on immunoSEQ multiplex PCR, and the TCRdb table lists in-frame clones only, not all of them. In the table there are fewer than 200,000 clones, 81% of which are singletons. This sample is drawn from a study of cytomegalovirus exposure and HLA in healthy donors. This clonotype was sampled from a woman in her forties or fifties in good health and CMV-seronegative. Sequenced: PBMCs. This chain connects TRBV5-1 to TRBJ2-7; 11 bases match TRBD2. The CDR3 here is CASSLDTSGSWGSYEQYF. The CDR3 DNA sequence: TGCGCCAGCAGCTTGGATACTAGCGGGAGTTGGGGATCCTACGAGCAGTACTTC.